This T cell receptor beta chain was sequenced for a study of OX40 agonist ivuxolimab in advanced cancers. Using immunoSEQ multiplex PCR, the repertoire was profiled, and TCRdb retains in-frame clones only, with some absent. The data contain about 40,000 clones, 80% to 90% of them singletons. From germline, CDR1 is SNHLY and CDR2 FYNNEI. The V end lost 3 bases, the J end lost 1 base, and 22 bases lay between the germline ends. CDR3 length: 19 residues. The input for sequencing was CD4+ or CD8+ T cells sorted from blood, taken in a trial of the OX40 agonist ivuxolimab. The TCR sequence derives from an adult with an advanced solid tumor such as melanoma, head and neck, liver or kidney cancer. The rearrangement links TRBV2 to TRBJ1-5; perhaps TRBD1 as D (5 bases). CDR3 loop: CASSDDLFWGDQSNQPQHF. The CDR3, as DNA: TGTGCCAGCAGTGATGATCTGTTTTGGGGGGACCAAAGCAATCAGCCCCAGCATTTT. Variable domain in full (rest from reference TRBV2 and TRBJ1-5): EPEVTQTPSHQVTQMGQEVILRCVPISNHLYFYWYRQILGQKVEFLVSFYNNEISEKSEIFDDQFSVERPDGSNFTLKIRSTKLEDSAMYFCASSDDLFWGDQSNQPQHFGDGTRLSIL.